The rows below give T cell receptor beta chains drawn from one sample of a study of T cell responses to AZD1222 COVID-19 vaccine. Generated by immunoSEQ multiplex PCR, the TCRdb table keeps only in-frame clones and is missing some. The table includes about 110,000 clones, 85% to 90% detected once. Sequencing used peripheral blood, obtained on day 0 of AZD1222 vaccination. These receptors all come from an adult in good health. Each CDR3 is given with its conserved first and last residue. D genes are given only for firm matches. The size field is filled for only some rows; it gives once, few, many or a size class.

D	V	J	size	DNA	CDR3
TRBD1	TRBV19	TRBJ1-5	NA	TGTGCCAGTAGTATAGTCCTACAGGGGTCTGGACAGCCCCAGCATTTT	CASSIVLQGSGQPQHF
NA	TRBV7-9	TRBJ1-2	NA	TGTGCCAGCAGCTTAGGGATGATGGACTATGGCTACACCTTC	CASSLGMMDYGYTF
TRBD2	TRBV7-3	TRBJ2-1	NA	TGTGCCAGCAGCCCCGAGGCTAGCGGGAGAGCCCTCGTGCAGTTCTTC	CASSPEASGRALVQFF
NA	TRBV5-6	TRBJ1-3	NA	TGTGCCAGCAGCACCGCAGGGGAAGGAGCGGGAAACACCATATATTTT	CASSTAGEGAGNTIYF
NA	TRBV28	TRBJ2-7	NA	TGTGCCAGCAGTTTATATGCAGGGAACTACGAGCAGTACTTC	CASSLYAGNYEQYF
NA	TRBV5-5	TRBJ1-1	NA	TGTGCCAGCAGCTCCGCTGTCACTGAAGCTTTCTTT	CASSSAVTEAFF
NA	TRBV7-8	TRBJ2-7	NA	TGTGCCAGCAGCTTCGTGGCGGAGTCCTACGAGCAGTACTTC	CASSFVAESYEQYF
NA	TRBV1	TRBJ2-4	NA	TGCACCAGCAGCCAAGATAATGTGCGGGGGGGCGGCAAAAACATTCAGTACTTC	CTSSQDNVRGGGKNIQYF
NA	TRBV5-8	TRBJ2-1	NA	TGTGCCAGCAGATTGGGATGGCGACCGAGCTCCTACAATGAGCAGTTCTTC	CASRLGWRPSSYNEQFF
NA	TRBV3-1/TRBV3-2	TRBJ1-1	NA	TGTGCCAGCAGCTATTCCTCCTACCCACAGAGCACTGAAGCTTTCTTT	CASSYSSYPQSTEAFF
NA	TRBV6-5	TRBJ2-7	NA	TGTGCCAGCAGTCTCCGACGGGGGGCATGGTACGAGCAGTACTTC	CASSLRRGAWYEQYF
NA	TRBV12-3/TRBV12-4	TRBJ2-7	NA	TGTGCCAGCGGGGGCCAGCATGGGTACGAGCAGTACTTC	CASGGQHGYEQYF
NA	TRBV5-8	TRBJ1-1	NA	TGTGCCAGCAGCTTGGAGACAGGAGTTTTGAACACTGAAGCTTTCTTT	CASSLETGVLNTEAFF
NA	TRBV4-1	TRBJ2-7	NA	TGCGCCAGCAGCCCTAGGGGCGCGGGCGAGCAGTACTTC	CASSPRGAGEQYF
TRBD1	TRBV4-1	TRBJ1-1	NA	TGCGCCAGCAGCCCAGGTGGGACAGGGTACAAGAACACTGAAGCTTTCTTT	CASSPGGTGYKNTEAFF
TRBD1	TRBV7-2	TRBJ2-5	once	TGTGCCAGCAGCGGGGACAGGCAAGAGACCCAGTACTTC	CASSGDRQETQYF
TRBD2	TRBV7-2	TRBJ2-7	NA	TGTGCCAGCAGCTTAGGTGACTTTCGCTTGACGGGAGGTTACGAGCAGTACTTC	CASSLGDFRLTGGYEQYF
NA	TRBV30	TRBJ1-2	NA	TGTGCCTGGAGGCCAGTAGACGTTAACTATGGCTACACCTTC	CAWRPVDVNYGYTF
TRBD1	TRBV19	TRBJ2-1	NA	TGTGCCAGTAGTATAAGGGGGCTGGGAAATGAGCAGTTCTTC	CASSIRGLGNEQFF
NA	TRBV2	TRBJ2-3	NA	TGTGCCAGCAGAACAGACACAGATACGCAGTATTTT	CASRTDTDTQYF
NA	TRBV3-1/TRBV3-2	TRBJ1-4	NA	TGTGCCAGCAGCCAAGATTTGACATTAGAAAAACTGTTTTTT	CASSQDLTLEKLFF
NA	TRBV10-2	TRBJ1-4	NA	TGCGCCAGCAGTGAGCCCATGTCCGGTAATGAAAAACTGTTTTTT	CASSEPMSGNEKLFF
NA	TRBV18	TRBJ2-5	NA	TGTGCCAGCTCACCTTTGGCACAGGAGACCCAGTACTTC	CASSPLAQETQYF
NA	TRBV19	TRBJ2-5	NA	TGTGCCAGTAGTACCCTACAGGGACGTGTCGAGACCCAGTACTTC	CASSTLQGRVETQYF
TRBD1	TRBV20-1	TRBJ1-1	NA	TGCAGTGCTAGTAGGCAGGGGGCCTTATTAGTCACTGAAGCTTTCTTT	CSASRQGALLVTEAFF
NA	TRBV5-1	TRBJ2-1	NA	TGCGCCAGCAGCCTCGCCACGAGGGCCTCCTACAATGAGCAGTTCTTC	CASSLATRASYNEQFF
TRBD1	TRBV19	TRBJ1-3	NA	TGTGCCAGTAGTCCAAACAGGGGAGGTCGAAACACCATATATTTT	CASSPNRGGRNTIYF
NA	TRBV24-1	TRBJ2-1	NA	TGTGCCACCGGGACCCGACTAACTAGCTCCTACAATGAGCAGTTCTTC	CATGTRLTSSYNEQFF
NA	TRBV5-1	TRBJ2-3	NA	TGCGCCAGCAGCCCCCCGCGACAGGGAGGTTCAGATACGCAGTATTTT	CASSPPRQGGSDTQYF
NA	TRBV11-2	TRBJ2-6	NA	TGTGCCAGCAGCTTAGGTGGGGTCGGGGCCAACGTCCTGACTTTC	CASSLGGVGANVLTF
NA	TRBV7-2	TRBJ2-6	NA	TGTGCCAGCAGGGATAACAGGGTAGGGGCCAACGTCCTGACTTTC	CASRDNRVGANVLTF
TRBD2	TRBV18	TRBJ2-1	NA	TGTGCCAGCTCACCACCGGGACTACCAGGCCAGTTCTTC	CASSPPGLPGQFF
NA	TRBV19	TRBJ1-1	NA	TGTGCCAGTACCCCTTGGGCAGGGGCGACAGATAGTGCTGAAGCTTTCTTT	CASTPWAGATDSAEAFF
TRBD1	TRBV5-1	TRBJ1-1	few	TGCGCCAGCAGCTCGAGACCGGGACAGGGTAACACTGAAGCTTTCTTT	CASSSRPGQGNTEAFF
NA	TRBV29-1	TRBJ1-1	NA	TGCAGCGGGTGGACGGGGACCGCTGAAGCTTTCTTT	CSGWTGTAEAFF
TRBD1	TRBV3-1/TRBV3-2	TRBJ2-7	few	TGTGCCAGCAGCCACGCGACAGGGAGCAACGAGCAGTACTTC	CASSHATGSNEQYF
NA	TRBV27	TRBJ1-2	NA	TGTGCCAGCAGCCCCCGACAGGACACTAACTATGGCTACACCTTC	CASSPRQDTNYGYTF
TRBD1	TRBV11-1	TRBJ1-1	NA	TGTGCCAGCAGCTTAGGGACAGGGGGCGCGGACACTGAAGCTTTCTTT	CASSLGTGGADTEAFF
NA	TRBV21-1	TRBJ2-7	NA	TGTGCCAGCAGCAAACAACCGCCCTACGAGCAGTACTTC	CASSKQPPYEQYF
NA	TRBV6-1	TRBJ2-3	NA	TGTGCCAGCAGTGAAGACCTAGCCCCAGATACGCAGTATTTT	CASSEDLAPDTQYF
NA	TRBV27	TRBJ2-2	NA	TGTGCCAGCACCTCCCAGGCCTCCACCGGGGAGCTGTTTTTT	CASTSQASTGELFF
TRBD2	TRBV7-2	TRBJ2-1	NA	TGTGCCAGCAGCCCGGGGGCTAGCGGGAACAATGAGCAGTTCTTC	CASSPGASGNNEQFF
NA	TRBV4-1	TRBJ1-6	NA	TGCGCCAGCAGCCAAGAGGGGACCGGGAGTGGGTATAATTCACCCCTCCACTTT	CASSQEGTGSGYNSPLHF
TRBD2	TRBV10-2	TRBJ2-7	NA	TGCGCCAGCAAACGGGGGGTAGACGAGCAGTACTTC	CASKRGVDEQYF
TRBD2	TRBV28	TRBJ2-2	NA	TGTGCCAGCAGGGCTAGCGGGAGGGCCGCGAACACCGGGGAGCTGTTTTTT	CASRASGRAANTGELFF
NA	TRBV28	TRBJ1-4	few	TGTGCCAGCAGTATCGAGCATAATGAAAAACTGTTTTTT	CASSIEHNEKLFF
TRBD1	TRBV4-1	TRBJ1-5	NA	TGCGCCAGCAGCCCCCAAAAGGGACAGAAATATCAGCCCCAGCATTTT	CASSPQKGQKYQPQHF